This is a list of T cell receptor beta chains from one sample in a study of blood T cells in healthy people across ages. TCRdb reanalysed the 5' RACE reads using MiXCR and keeps one entry per CDR3 protein. The sample carries some 1,500,000 distinct CDR3 sequences, 35% to 45% recorded once. The sample taken for sequencing was blood. These receptors came from a young woman in good health. Both conserved end residues are part of each CDR3. D genes are given only for firm matches. Expanded clones get a size class; other rows say once, few or many, or leave the size out.

abundance	v_gene	j_gene	len	d_gene	CDR3nt	CDR3aa
few	TRBV5-1	TRBJ1-4	14	TRBD1	TGCGCCAGCAGTCGGGACAGGGAAAATGAAAAACTGTTTTTT	CASSRDRENEKLFF
few	TRBV4-1	TRBJ2-1	14	NA	TGCGCCAGCAGCCAAGGAGGGGGTGGCCATGAGCAGTTCTTC	CASSQGGGGHEQFF
NA	TRBV21-1	TRBJ2-1	16	NA	TGTGCCAGCAGCAAAGCGAGGGATAGGGGTAACAATGAGCAGTTCTTC	CASSKARDRGNNEQFF
NA	TRBV15	TRBJ2-5	15	NA	TGTGCCACCAGCAGAGATAAAAGCCTAGGAGAGACCCAGTACTTC	CATSRDKSLGETQYF
once	TRBV4-1	TRBJ1-3	16	NA	TGCGCCAGCAGCCAAGAGGGGAGGGGACTAAGAAACACCATATATTTT	CASSQEGRGLRNTIYF
NA	TRBV4-3	TRBJ1-1	15	NA	TGCGCCAGCAGCCCAGCGAGCGGGGGGAACACTGAAGCTTTCTTT	CASSPASGGNTEAFF
NA	TRBV27	TRBJ2-1	15	NA	TGTGCCAGCAGTTTAGGTGGGGGTGACCAAGAGACCCAGTTCTTC	CASSLGGGDQETQFF
NA	TRBV7-9	TRBJ2-1	14	TRBD2	TGTGCCAGCAGCACGGGGACTAGCGGGGACCTTCAGTTCTTC	CASSTGTSGDLQFF
NA	TRBV11-3	TRBJ2-1	14	NA	TGTACCAGCGCCGTTGGGGCTCAGAACAATGAGCAGTTCTTC	CTSAVGAQNNEQFF
NA	TRBV3-1	TRBJ1-2	13	NA	TGTGCCAGCAGCCGATACAGGGATTCTGGCTACACCTTC	CASSRYRDSGYTF
NA	TRBV7-2	TRBJ2-1	16	TRBD2	TGTGCCAACAGTCCGACGGGGACTAGCGGGTACAATGAGCAGTTCTTC	CANSPTGTSGYNEQFF
few	TRBV20-1	TRBJ1-5	17	TRBD1	TGCAGTGCTCTTGCGTGGGAAGGACAGGGGGCAGGGCAGCCCCAGCATTTT	CSALAWEGQGAGQPQHF
few	TRBV5-1	TRBJ2-3	13	NA	TGCGCCAGCAGGCTGGCCACCACAGATACGCAGTATTTT	CASRLATTDTQYF
NA	TRBV12-3/TRBV12-4	TRBJ2-7	15	TRBD1	TGTGCCAGCAGCTCCCCGGGACAGGCAGCCTACGAGCAGTACTTC	CASSSPGQAAYEQYF
NA	TRBV6-6	TRBJ2-2	13	TRBD2	TGTGCCAGCACCGGGAGGGACGCCGGGGAGCTGTTTTTT	CASTGRDAGELFF
few	TRBV29-1	TRBJ1-4	12	NA	TGCAGCGTAGGCATGGTTCTGGAAAAACTGTTTTTT	CSVGMVLEKLFF
NA	TRBV6-6	TRBJ2-7	14	NA	TGTGCCAGCAGTTACTCCCCTACCGCCTACGAGCAGTACTTC	CASSYSPTAYEQYF
NA	TRBV7-2	TRBJ2-1	15	NA	TGTGCCAGCAGCTTGCACCAAATACCCAACAATGAGCAGTTCTTC	CASSLHQIPNNEQFF
NA	TRBV7-2	TRBJ1-4	14	TRBD1	TGTGCCAGCAGCTCACAGGGGATCTCTGAAAAACTGTTTTTT	CASSSQGISEKLFF
few	TRBV12-3/TRBV12-4	TRBJ2-7	15	NA	TGTGCCAGCGCAAGGGTAGGGGTAAGAATGTACGAGCAGTACTTC	CASARVGVRMYEQYF
few	TRBV29-1	TRBJ2-1	15	NA	TGCAGCGTTGAAGGGGAAAGGGGGACCTACAATGAGCAGTTCTTC	CSVEGERGTYNEQFF
few	TRBV7-2	TRBJ2-5	15	NA	TGTGCCAGCAGCTTAGTGAGTGCAAGCCAAGAGACCCAGTACTTC	CASSLVSASQETQYF
NA	TRBV9	TRBJ2-3	17	NA	TGTGCCAGCAGCAAAAGGGACCCCTTACTCGGCACAGATACGCAGTATTTT	CASSKRDPLLGTDTQYF
NA	TRBV7-8	TRBJ2-7	15	NA	TGTGCCAGCAGCTACGGACTGGGCGAAGCCTACGAGCAGTACTTC	CASSYGLGEAYEQYF
few	TRBV5-6	TRBJ1-6	15	NA	TGTGCCAGCAGCCAAGGGACCGATAATTATTCACCCCTCCACTTT	CASSQGTDNYSPLHF
few	TRBV27	TRBJ1-1	15	NA	TGTGCCAGCAGTTTATCGGGCAGATTGAACACTGAAGCTTTCTTT	CASSLSGRLNTEAFF
NA	TRBV20-1	TRBJ2-5	13	NA	TGCAGTGCTAGAGATCGGCGCGGAGAGACCCAGTACTTC	CSARDRRGETQYF
few	TRBV4-3	TRBJ2-5	15	NA	TGCGCCAGCAGCCTCGAGTGGACAGATCAAGAGACCCAGTACTTC	CASSLEWTDQETQYF
NA	TRBV15	TRBJ1-2	17	TRBD1	TGTGCCACCAGCAGAGAAAAAGGGACAGCTACTAACTATGGCTACACCTTC	CATSREKGTATNYGYTF
few	TRBV6-2/TRBV6-3	TRBJ2-7	14	TRBD2	TGTGCCAGCAGTCCACGTCGGGGACTAGACGAGCAGTACTTC	CASSPRRGLDEQYF
few	TRBV6-5	TRBJ2-7	18	TRBD2	TGTGCCAGCAGTTACTCGGAGTATCGGACTAGCGACCCCTACGAGCAGTACTTC	CASSYSEYRTSDPYEQYF
few	TRBV20-1	TRBJ2-7	14	TRBD2	TGCAGTGCGCACACTAGCGGGAGAGCCTACGAGCAGTACTTC	CSAHTSGRAYEQYF
NA	TRBV4-1	TRBJ2-1	17	NA	TGCGCCAGCAGCCAAGTTCCCCCTAGGGCGTCCTACAATGAGCAGTTCTTC	CASSQVPPRASYNEQFF
few	TRBV7-2	TRBJ1-2	15	NA	TGTGCCAGCAGCTTAGGGATGACGGCTAACTATGGCTACACCTTC	CASSLGMTANYGYTF
few	TRBV2	TRBJ1-2	14	NA	TGTGCCAGCAGCGCTACACCTTCCCGGGTTGGCTACACCTTC	CASSATPSRVGYTF
NA	TRBV7-9	TRBJ1-5	16	TRBD1	TGTGCCAGCAGCTTACAAGGACAGGGGAAGAATCAGCCCCAGCATTTT	CASSLQGQGKNQPQHF
few	TRBV18	TRBJ1-2	14	TRBD1	TGTGCCAGCTCACCCGAGGGGGCGCACTATGGCTACACCTTC	CASSPEGAHYGYTF
NA	TRBV2	TRBJ1-5	14	TRBD1	TGTGCCAGCAGTTTGGACAGGGGGCCTGAGCCCCAGCATTTT	CASSLDRGPEPQHF
few	TRBV7-2	TRBJ1-2	16	NA	TGTGCCAGCAGCTTAGCGGGAGCAAGAAGTGGTCATGGCTACACCTTC	CASSLAGARSGHGYTF
NA	TRBV7-2	TRBJ1-1	15	NA	TGTGCCAGCAGCTTAGCTAATGCAGAGAACACTGAAGCTTTCTTT	CASSLANAENTEAFF
NA	TRBV4-1	TRBJ1-4	12	NA	TGCGCCAGCAGCCAAGTTATCGAAAAACTGTTTTTT	CASSQVIEKLFF
NA	TRBV3-1	TRBJ1-2	15	NA	TGTGCCAGCAGCCAAGGAGGGGCCCCGCGATATGGCTACACCTTC	CASSQGGAPRYGYTF
few	TRBV28	TRBJ1-5	14	NA	TGTGCCAGCAGTTTAAGGTTTGGGAGTCAGCCCCAGCATTTT	CASSLRFGSQPQHF
NA	TRBV6-6	TRBJ1-2	12	NA	TGTGCCAGCAGTTATAGGGGTATCGGCTACACCTTC	CASSYRGIGYTF
few	TRBV12-3/TRBV12-4	TRBJ2-7	13	NA	TGTGCCAGCAGGATGCCGGGGGCTTACGAGCAGTACTTC	CASRMPGAYEQYF
NA	TRBV2	TRBJ1-2	15	NA	TGTGCCAGCAGTGGGGTTCGGGGGACTAACTATGGCTACACCTTC	CASSGVRGTNYGYTF
once	TRBV7-8	TRBJ1-1	15	TRBD1	TGTGCCAGCACCGGACAGGGGGCTTTGTACACTGAAGCTTTCTTT	CASTGQGALYTEAFF
NA	TRBV6-1	TRBJ1-1	13	NA	TGTGCCAGCAGGGATTACATCCGCACTGAAGCTTTCTTT	CASRDYIRTEAFF
NA	TRBV4-2	TRBJ1-1	14	TRBD1	TGTGCCAGCAGCCAGGGACAGGAAATCACTGAAGCTTTCTTT	CASSQGQEITEAFF
few	TRBV3-1	TRBJ1-3	16	NA	TGTGCCAGCAGCCAAGTGTTCGGGGGCATCGGAAACACCATATATTTT	CASSQVFGGIGNTIYF
NA	TRBV9	TRBJ2-3	14	NA	TGTGCCAGCAGCGGCCGGGACAACACAGATACGCAGTATTTT	CASSGRDNTDTQYF
few	TRBV6-5	TRBJ2-1	17	TRBD1	TGTGCCAGCAGTTACTCGACCGGGACAGGGACCTACAATGAGCAGTTCTTC	CASSYSTGTGTYNEQFF
NA	TRBV20-1	TRBJ1-2	14	TRBD1	TGCAGTGCTACCGAGGGACAGCAAAACTATGGCTACACCTTC	CSATEGQQNYGYTF
once	TRBV9	TRBJ1-1	15	TRBD1	TGTGCCAGCAGCGTAGCTACAGGGGGGGTTGCTGAAGCTTTCTTT	CASSVATGGVAEAFF
few	TRBV4-1	TRBJ2-1	16	NA	TGCGCCAGCAGCAGAGTGGGGGCCAGCTCCTACAATGAGCAGTTCTTC	CASSRVGASSYNEQFF
NA	TRBV6-1	TRBJ2-2	17	NA	TGTGCCAGCAGTCGATACTCACGGGGGCTGGTCACCGGGGAGCTGTTTTTT	CASSRYSRGLVTGELFF
NA	TRBV11-2	TRBJ2-7	16	TRBD1	TGTGCCAGCAGCGCATGGGACAGGGCGAAGGTGAACGAGCAGTACTTC	CASSAWDRAKVNEQYF
few	TRBV25-1	TRBJ2-5	14	NA	TGTGCCAGCAGTGAAATCCCGCCCGATCGGACCCAGTACTTC	CASSEIPPDRTQYF
NA	TRBV12-5	TRBJ1-6	18	NA	TGTGCTAGTGGTTTTGATGTTACCGCTTTCTATTGGAATTCACCCCTCCACTTT	CASGFDVTAFYWNSPLHF